This T cell receptor beta chain was observed in a study of beta chain features in type 1 diabetes. To note about this clone: Its antigen remains unknown.

This CDR3 has 15 amino acids. V lost 5 bases to trimming and J lost 9 bases; unmatched junction nucleotides: 13. CDR1 and CDR2 from the germline V gene are MDHEN and SYDVKM. Findings of the study overall: In every one of the four CD4+ subsets, TCRB CDR3s were moderately but significantly shorter in Type 1 diabetes patients.

The authors reverse transcribed all of the isolated RNA, so sequencing captured expressed TCRB transcripts. Sequencing was performed with immunoSEQ multiplex PCR; in TCRdb, only in-frame clones are kept and a portion is missing. The table includes 150,000 to 170,000 clones, 10% detected once. The sample was central memory CD4+ T cells from blood. The TCR originated in a man aged 25 to 40 with type 1 diabetes. The chain is built from TRBV28 and TRBJ2-1; TRBD1 agrees at 7 bases. CDR3 nucleotide sequence: TGTGCCAGCAGTCCGGCATCGACAGGGAACGGTGAGCAGTTCTTC. Translated, it gives CASSPASTGNGEQFF.